This TCR beta chain is drawn from a study of cytomegalovirus exposure and HLA in healthy donors. In the study overall: Earlier sequencing of approximately 180 million T cells yielded nearly 120 million unique TCR beta sequences. A preliminary data release comprised about 85 million unique TCRs obtained from HLA-typed donors.

Findings and limits, study-wide: As a later analysis showed, a missense DCLRE1C variant was linked to trimming of TCR beta V- and J-genes.

Comments on this clone: The antigen is undetermined.

60 Vbeta and 13 Jbeta primers were used in PCR. Libraries were prepared by immunoSEQ multiplex PCR; TCRdb keeps only in-frame clonotypes and omits some of them. The sample includes 150,000 to 250,000 clones, 70% to 85% of them seen just once. V was shortened by 0 bases and J by 12 bases, with 12 bases between the two germline ends. Germline-derived CDR1 and CDR2 are LGHNA and YNFKEQ. The CDR3 totals 13 residues. Material for sequencing was PBMCs. This TCR derives from a boy aged 2-9 years in good health and CMV-seronegative. The chain uses TRBV4-2 and TRBJ2-1; D perhaps matches TRBD1 (6 bases). The CDR3 nucleotides read TGTGCCAGCAGCCAAGAAGGACAGCATGGGCAGTTCTTC. Translated, it gives CASSQEGQHGQFF.